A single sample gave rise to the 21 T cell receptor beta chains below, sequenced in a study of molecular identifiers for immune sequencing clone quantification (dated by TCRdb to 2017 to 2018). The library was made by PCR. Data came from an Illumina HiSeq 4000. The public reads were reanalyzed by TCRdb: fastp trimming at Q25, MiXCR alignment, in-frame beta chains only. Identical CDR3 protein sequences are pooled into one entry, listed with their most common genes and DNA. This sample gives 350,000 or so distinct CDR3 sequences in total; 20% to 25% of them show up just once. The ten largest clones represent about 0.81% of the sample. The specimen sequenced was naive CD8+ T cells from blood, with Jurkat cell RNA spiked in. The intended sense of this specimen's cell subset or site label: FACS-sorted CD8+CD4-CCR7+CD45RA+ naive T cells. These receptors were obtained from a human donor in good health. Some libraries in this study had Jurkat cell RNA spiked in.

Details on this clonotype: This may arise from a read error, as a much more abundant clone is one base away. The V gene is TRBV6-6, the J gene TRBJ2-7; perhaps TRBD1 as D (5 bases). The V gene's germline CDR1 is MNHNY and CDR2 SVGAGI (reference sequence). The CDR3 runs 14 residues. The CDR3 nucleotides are TGTGCCGGCAGTTATCTGGGGCCTCCTGGCGAGCAGTACTTC. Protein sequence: CAGSYLGPPGEQYF.

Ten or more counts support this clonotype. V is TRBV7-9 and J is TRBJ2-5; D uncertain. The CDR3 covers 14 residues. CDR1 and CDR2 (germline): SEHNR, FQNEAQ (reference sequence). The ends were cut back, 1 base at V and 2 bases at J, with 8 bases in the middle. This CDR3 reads CASSLVSLQETQYF. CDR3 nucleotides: TGTGCCAGCAGCTTAGTTTCCCTGCAAGAGACCCAGTACTTC.

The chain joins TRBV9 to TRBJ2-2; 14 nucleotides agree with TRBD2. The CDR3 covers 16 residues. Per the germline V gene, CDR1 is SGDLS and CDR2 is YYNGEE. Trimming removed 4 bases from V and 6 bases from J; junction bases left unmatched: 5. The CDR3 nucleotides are TGTGCCAGCAGCCTGGGACTAGCGGGAGCAGCCGGGGAGCTGTTTTTT. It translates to CASSLGLAGAAGELFF.

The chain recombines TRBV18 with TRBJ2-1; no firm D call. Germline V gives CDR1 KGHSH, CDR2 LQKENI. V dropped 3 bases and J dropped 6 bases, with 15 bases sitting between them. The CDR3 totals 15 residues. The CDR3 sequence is CASSPPDPVGNEQFF. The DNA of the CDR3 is TGTGCCAGCTCACCCCCGGACCCAGTGGGCAATGAGCAGTTCTTC.

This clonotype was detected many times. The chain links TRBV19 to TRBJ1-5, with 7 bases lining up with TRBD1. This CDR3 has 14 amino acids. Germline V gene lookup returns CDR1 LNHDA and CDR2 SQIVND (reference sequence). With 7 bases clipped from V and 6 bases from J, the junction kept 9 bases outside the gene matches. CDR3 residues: CASTVKGAGQPQHF. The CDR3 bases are TGTGCCAGTACCGTGAAGGGGGCGGGTCAGCCCCAGCATTTT.

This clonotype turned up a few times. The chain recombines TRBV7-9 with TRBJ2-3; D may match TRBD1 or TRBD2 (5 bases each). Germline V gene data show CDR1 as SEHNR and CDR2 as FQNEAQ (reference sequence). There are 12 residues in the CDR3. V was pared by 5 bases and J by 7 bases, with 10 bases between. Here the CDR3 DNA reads TGTGCCAGCAGCACTAGACAGAATACGCAGTATTTT. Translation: CASSTRQNTQYF. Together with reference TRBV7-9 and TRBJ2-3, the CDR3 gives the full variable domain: DTGVSQNPRHKITKRGQNVTFRCDPISEHNRLYWYRQTLGQGPEFLTYFQNEAQLEKSRLLSDRFSAERPKGSFSTLEIQRTEQGDSAMYLCASSTRQNTQYFGPGTRLTVL.

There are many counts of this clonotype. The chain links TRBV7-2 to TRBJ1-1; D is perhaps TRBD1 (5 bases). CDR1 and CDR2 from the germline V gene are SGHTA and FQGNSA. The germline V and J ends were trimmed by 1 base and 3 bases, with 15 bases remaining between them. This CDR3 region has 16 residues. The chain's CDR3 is CASSLVGWGVDTEAFF. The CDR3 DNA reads TGTGCCAGCAGCTTAGTCGGTTGGGGGGTGGACACTGAAGCTTTCTTT.

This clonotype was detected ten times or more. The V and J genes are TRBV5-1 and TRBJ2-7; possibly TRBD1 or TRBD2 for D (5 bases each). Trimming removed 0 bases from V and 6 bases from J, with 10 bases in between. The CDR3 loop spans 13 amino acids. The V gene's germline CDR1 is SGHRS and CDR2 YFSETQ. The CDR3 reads CASSLEGPPEQYF. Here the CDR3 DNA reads TGCGCCAGCAGCTTGGAGGGACCCCCCGAGCAGTACTTC. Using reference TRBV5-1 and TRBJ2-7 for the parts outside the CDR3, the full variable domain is KAGVTQTPRYLIKTRGQQVTLSCSPISGHRSVSWYQQTPGQGLQFLFEYFSETQRNKGNFPGRFSGRQFSNSRSEMNVSTLELGDSALYLCASSLEGPPEQYFGPGTRLTVT.

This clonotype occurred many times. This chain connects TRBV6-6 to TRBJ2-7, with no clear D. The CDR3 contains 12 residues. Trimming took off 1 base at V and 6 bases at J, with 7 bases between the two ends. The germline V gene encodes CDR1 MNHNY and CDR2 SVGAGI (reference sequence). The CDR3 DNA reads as TGTGCCAGCAGTTACTTGGGCCTCGAGCAGTACTTC. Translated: CASSYLGLEQYF.

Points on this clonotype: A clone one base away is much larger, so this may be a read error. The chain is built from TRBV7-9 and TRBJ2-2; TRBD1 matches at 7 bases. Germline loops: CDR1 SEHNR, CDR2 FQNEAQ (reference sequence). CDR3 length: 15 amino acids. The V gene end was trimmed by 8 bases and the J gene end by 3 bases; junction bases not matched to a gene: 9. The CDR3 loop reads CASGPAGTDTGELFF. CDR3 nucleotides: TGTGCCAGCGGCCCAGCAGGGACAGACACCGGGGAGCTGTTTTTT. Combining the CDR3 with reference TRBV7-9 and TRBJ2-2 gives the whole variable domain DTGVSQNPRHKITKRGQNVTFRCDPISEHNRLYWYRQTLGQGPEFLTYFQNEAQLEKSRLLSDRFSAERPKGSFSTLEIQRTEQGDSAMYLCASGPAGTDTGELFFGEGSRLTVL.

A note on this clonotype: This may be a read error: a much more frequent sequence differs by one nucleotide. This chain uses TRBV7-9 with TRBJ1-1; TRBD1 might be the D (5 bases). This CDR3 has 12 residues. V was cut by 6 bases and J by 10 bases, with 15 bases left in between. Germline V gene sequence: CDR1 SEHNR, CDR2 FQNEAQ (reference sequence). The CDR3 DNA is TGTGCCAGCAGGCGGGGGTCGTCTGGAGCTTTCTTT. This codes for CASRRGSSGAFF.

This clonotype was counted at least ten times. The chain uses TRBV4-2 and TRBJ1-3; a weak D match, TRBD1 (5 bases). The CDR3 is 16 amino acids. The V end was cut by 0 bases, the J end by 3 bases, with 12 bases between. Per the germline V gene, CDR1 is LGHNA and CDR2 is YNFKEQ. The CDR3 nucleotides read TGTGCCAGCAGCCAAGATTGGGGCAGCTTTGGAAACACCATATATTTT. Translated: CASSQDWGSFGNTIYF.

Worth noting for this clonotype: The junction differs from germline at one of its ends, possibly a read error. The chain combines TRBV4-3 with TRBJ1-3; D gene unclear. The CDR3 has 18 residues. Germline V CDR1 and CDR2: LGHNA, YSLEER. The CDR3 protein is CAGSQDRAVQLAGNTIYF. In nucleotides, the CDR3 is TGCGCCGGCAGCCAAGATAGGGCAGTACAACTTGCTGGAAACACCATATATTTT.

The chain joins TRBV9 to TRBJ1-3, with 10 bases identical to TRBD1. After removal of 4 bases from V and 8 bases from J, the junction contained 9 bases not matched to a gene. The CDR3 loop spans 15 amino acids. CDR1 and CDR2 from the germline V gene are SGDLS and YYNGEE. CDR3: CASSPWDRGGYTIYF. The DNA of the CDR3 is TGTGCCAGCAGCCCCTGGGACAGGGGAGGATACACCATATATTTT.

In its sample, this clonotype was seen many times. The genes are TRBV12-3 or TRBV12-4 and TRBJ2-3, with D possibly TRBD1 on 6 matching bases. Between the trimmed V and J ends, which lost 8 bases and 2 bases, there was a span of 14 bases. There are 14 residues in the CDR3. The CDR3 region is CASGGVQITDTQYF. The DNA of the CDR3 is TGTGCCAGCGGGGGCGTCCAAATCACAGATACGCAGTATTTT.

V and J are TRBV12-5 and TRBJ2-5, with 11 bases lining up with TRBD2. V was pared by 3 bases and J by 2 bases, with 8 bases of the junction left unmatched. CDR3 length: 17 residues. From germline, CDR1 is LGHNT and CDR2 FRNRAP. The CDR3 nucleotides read TGTGCTAGTGGTTTAGTGCCGGGACTAGCGGATCAAGAGACCCAGTACTTC. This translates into CASGLVPGLADQETQYF.

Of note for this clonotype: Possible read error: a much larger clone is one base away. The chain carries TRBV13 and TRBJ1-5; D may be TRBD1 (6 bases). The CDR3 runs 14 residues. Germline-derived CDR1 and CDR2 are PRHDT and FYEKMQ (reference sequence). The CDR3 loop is CASSSGQNNLPQHF. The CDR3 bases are TGTGCCAGCAGCTCCGGACAGAACAATCTGCCCCAGCATTTT.

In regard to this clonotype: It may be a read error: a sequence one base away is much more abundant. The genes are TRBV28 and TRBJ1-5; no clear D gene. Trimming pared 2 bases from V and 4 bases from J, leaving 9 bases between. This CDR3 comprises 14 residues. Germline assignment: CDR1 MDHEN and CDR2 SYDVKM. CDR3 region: CASSLGIGNQPQHF. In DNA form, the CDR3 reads TGTGCCAGCAGTTTAGGTATCGGAAATCAGCCCCAGCATTTT.

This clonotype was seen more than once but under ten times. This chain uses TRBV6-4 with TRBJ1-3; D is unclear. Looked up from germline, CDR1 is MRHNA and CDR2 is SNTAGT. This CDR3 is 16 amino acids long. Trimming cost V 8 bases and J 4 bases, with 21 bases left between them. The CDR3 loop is CASPPTSGSAGNTIYF. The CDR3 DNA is TGTGCCAGCCCACCGACGTCGGGATCGGCCGGAAACACCATATATTTT.

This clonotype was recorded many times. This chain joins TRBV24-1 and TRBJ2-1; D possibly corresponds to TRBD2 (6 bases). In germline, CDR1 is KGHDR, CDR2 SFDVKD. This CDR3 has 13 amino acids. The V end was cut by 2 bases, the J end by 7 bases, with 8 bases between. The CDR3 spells CATSDSTSNEQFF. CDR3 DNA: TGTGCCACCAGTGATTCGACTAGTAATGAGCAGTTCTTC.

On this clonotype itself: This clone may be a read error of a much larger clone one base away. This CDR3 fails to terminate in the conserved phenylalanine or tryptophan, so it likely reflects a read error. In nucleotides, the CDR3 is TGCGCCAGCACGTTGGGGGCTGGCTACGAGCAGTACCTC. It encodes CASTLGAGYEQYL. The chain links TRBV5-1 to TRBJ2-7; possibly TRBD1 for D (6 bases). Germline V gene sequence: CDR1 SGHRS, CDR2 YFSETQ. CDR3 length: 13 residues. V lost 6 bases and J 3 bases, leaving 13 bases between the germline ends.